This T cell receptor (beta chain) comes out of a study of PD-1 blockade in classical Hodgkin lymphoma (dated by TCRdb to about 2020). Study-level background: Nivolumab dosing was 3 mg/kg intravenously every 2 weeks, continuing until either disease progression or unacceptable toxicity. A peripheral blood immune signature of response to PD-1 blockade in classical Hodgkin lymphoma was defined using TCR beta sequencing and CyTOF. Here is what the overall study found, with its caveats: A significant rise by C4D1 was seen in CD4+ but not CD8+ TCR diversity (p=0.0027 vs p=0.16), with the rise being most apparent in complete responders (p=0.02). Only a single clinical trial cohort was studied, and what caused the repertoire differences, possibly disease activity or prior therapy, remained undefined. Diversity was lower in patients who began nivolumab less than 1 year after ASCT, so these patients were left out of later analyses to avoid confounding by immune reconstitution. Newly diagnosed patients were reported to have lower baseline TCR diversity than healthy donors, and relapsed/refractory patients were reported to have lower baseline TCR diversity still. Trial patients achieving complete response had baseline diversity similar to newly diagnosed patients, whereas partial responders and progressors had significantly lower diversity.

The Qiagen DNeasy kit was used to extract genomic DNA from unsorted PBMCs and from the negatively selected CD4+ and CD8+ fractions. Using primers that anneal to V and J segments, immunoSEQ multiplex PCR amplified the TCR beta CDR3 regions. Amplification bias was minimized using a synthetic immune receptor repertoire, and residual bias was removed computationally after sequencing. Per the authors' processing: Repertoire diversity was quantified as the Shannon entropy index using custom Python scripts. The unsorted, CD4+ and CD8+ repertoires were each analyzed separately, with the exception of combined analyses, where CD4+ and CD8+ sequences were merged in silico. Clonal expansion was defined as a frequency increase of at least 2-fold after treatment compared with C1D1, and clones undetected at baseline were assigned a pseudocount of 0.5. Clones with 0 or 1 copy at C1D1 were defined as singleton clones, while clones with 2 or more copies were defined as non-singleton clones. Clones expanded in unsorted samples were labelled as CD4+, CD8+ or unknown by matching protein sequences in sorted samples from the same patient. Wilcoxon tests on paired samples were used to test diversity changes from C1D1 to C4D1. TCRdb obtained this table from immuneACCESS and retained in-frame rearrangements with V and J assigned. These tables miss some clones; where compared with another copy, unresolved V genes account for less than half of the shortfall, and the remainder is unexplained. V, J and clone size are taken as reported in that table, and D and trimming were inferred from the DNA itself. The sample table shows 110,000 or so clones, and roughly 87% are seen once. The top ten constitute 15% to 20% of the sample.

A single count supports this clone. Its antigen target is currently unknown. Base-call qualities are not available, and no considerably larger clone is one nucleotide away. This sample's time point label indicates: cycle 4 day 1 (C4D1), after 6 weeks of nivolumab. Every trial patient had relapsed after autologous stem cell transplantation, and cohorts A, B and C differed in prior brentuximab vedotin exposure. The trial cohort included around 56 patients with relapsed/refractory classical Hodgkin lymphoma, and each patient had a best overall response of complete response, partial response or progressive disease. Single-agent nivolumab was administered to trial patients in the multi-cohort phase II CheckMate 205 trial. An independent review committee assessed best overall response by applying the 2007 International Working Group response criteria. Trial PBMCs were obtained immediately prior to nivolumab initiation (C1D1) and on therapy at cycle 2 day 1 and cycle 4 day 1. Peripheral blood was collected in 8 mL Vacutainer Cell Preparation Tubes, from which PBMCs were isolated by centrifugation and then cryopreserved.

From a lookup of the germline V gene (reference sequence), CDR1 and CDR2 are GTSNPN and SVGIG. The CDR3 sequence holds 13 residues, the cysteine and phenylalanine included. The DNA shown is the 39-base CDR3, in frame from base 1. Clipping removes 3 bases from V and 5 bases from J, with 2 as the unmatched junction base count. The rearrangement joined TRBV30 to TRBJ2-7; TRBD2 aligns with 12 central bases. This TCR was recovered from a human donor with classical Hodgkin lymphoma. Sequencing was performed on peripheral blood mononuclear cells (PBMCs), taken before the fourth cycle of nivolumab. The CDR3 is CAWRLAGGNEQYF. The nucleotide sequence reads TGTGCCTGGAGGCTAGCGGGAGGGAACGAGCAGTACTTC.